This is a list of T cell receptor beta chains from one sample in a study of identical twins. TCRdb re-called the 5' RACE reads through MiXCR, storing one row per CDR3 protein. In the table there are 450,000 or so distinct CDR3 sequences, 18% of which are singletons. Material for sequencing was naive T cells sorted from blood. These receptors were taken from a man between 50 and 59 years old in good health. Both conserved end residues are part of each CDR3. D genes are given only for firm matches. Clone size is shown for a subset of rows, as once, few, many or a class of expanded clone.

abundance	j_gene	d_gene	v_gene	CDR3aa	CDR3nt
NA	TRBJ2-3	NA	TRBV12-3/TRBV12-4	CASSLEATDTQYF	TGTGCCAGCAGTTTAGAGGCGACAGATACGCAGTATTTT
NA	TRBJ2-3	TRBD2	TRBV4-1	CASSPKTSGGLGSTDTQYF	TGCGCCAGCAGCCCAAAGACTAGCGGGGGCCTCGGGAGCACAGATACGCAGTATTTT
NA	TRBJ2-5	TRBD1	TRBV20-1	CSARGKRGLLETQYF	TGCAGTGCTAGAGGAAAGAGGGGGCTTTTGGAGACCCAGTACTTC
few	TRBJ2-6	NA	TRBV12-3/TRBV12-4	CASSLEGGGANVLTF	TGTGCCAGCAGTTTAGAGGGCGGCGGGGCCAACGTCCTGACTTTC
NA	TRBJ2-1	TRBD2	TRBV11-2	CASSSSGRVWASSYNEQFF	TGTGCCAGCAGCTCCAGCGGGAGGGTCTGGGCAAGCTCCTACAATGAGCAGTTCTTC
NA	TRBJ2-5	TRBD1	TRBV20-1	CSAPRTGGVLRETQYF	TGCAGTGCTCCGAGGACAGGGGGGGTTCTGAGGGAGACCCAGTACTTC
many	TRBJ1-1	TRBD1	TRBV30	CAWSPGQGLLRGTEAFF	TGTGCCTGGAGCCCAGGACAGGGACTCCTGAGGGGAACTGAAGCTTTCTTT
NA	TRBJ2-7	NA	TRBV6-2/TRBV6-3	CASSYSGFNEQYF	TGTGCCAGCAGTTATTCAGGGTTCAACGAGCAGTACTTC
few	TRBJ2-7	TRBD2	TRBV5-4	CASSLERYWGQGTSGSGDSYEQYF	TGTGCCAGCAGCTTGGAGAGGTATTGGGGCCAGGGGACTAGCGGGAGTGGGGACTCCTACGAGCAGTACTTC
NA	TRBJ2-3	NA	TRBV20-1	CSARLGRRISTDTQYF	TGCAGTGCTAGATTGGGACGAAGGATTAGCACAGATACGCAGTATTTT
once	TRBJ1-1	NA	TRBV28	CASSLLAGGGLHTEAFF	TGTGCCAGCAGTTTATTAGCTGGCGGGGGGCTACACACTGAAGCTTTCTTT